The clone carrying this T cell receptor beta chain was detected a few times. Its target is unknown. This sample stems from a study of identical twins. The study's findings and limits: Its conclusions, products of cross-sectional statistical analysis, did not come from following the same donors.

TCRdb called the 5' RACE reads again in MiXCR, with one record for every CDR3 protein. This sample has roughly 570,000 distinct CDR3 sequences, with around a tenth found just once. These data were also filed under a second study, of yellow fever vaccine responses in identical twins. That source adds: As reported, the vaccine T cell response of twins seemed partly convergent and partly personalized.

This receptor was obtained from a woman under 30 in good health. The sample comprised PBMCs.

CDR3 sequence: CSVSEGALNTEAFF. The CDR3 region has the DNA TGCAGCGTTTCGGAGGGAGCACTGAACACTGAAGCTTTCTTT. The chain recombines TRBV29-1 with TRBJ1-1, with D uncertain. The CDR3 extends over 14 amino acids. V shed 5 bases and J shed 0 bases, with 13 bases lying between them. Germline CDR1 is SQVTM and CDR2 is ANQGSEA. The full variable domain, completed using reference TRBV29-1 and TRBJ1-1, is SAVISQKPSRDICQRGTSLTIQCQVDSQVTMMFWYRQQPGQSLTLIATANQGSEATYESGFVIDKFPISRPNLTFSTLTVSNMSPEDSSIYLCSVSEGALNTEAFFGQGTRLTVV.